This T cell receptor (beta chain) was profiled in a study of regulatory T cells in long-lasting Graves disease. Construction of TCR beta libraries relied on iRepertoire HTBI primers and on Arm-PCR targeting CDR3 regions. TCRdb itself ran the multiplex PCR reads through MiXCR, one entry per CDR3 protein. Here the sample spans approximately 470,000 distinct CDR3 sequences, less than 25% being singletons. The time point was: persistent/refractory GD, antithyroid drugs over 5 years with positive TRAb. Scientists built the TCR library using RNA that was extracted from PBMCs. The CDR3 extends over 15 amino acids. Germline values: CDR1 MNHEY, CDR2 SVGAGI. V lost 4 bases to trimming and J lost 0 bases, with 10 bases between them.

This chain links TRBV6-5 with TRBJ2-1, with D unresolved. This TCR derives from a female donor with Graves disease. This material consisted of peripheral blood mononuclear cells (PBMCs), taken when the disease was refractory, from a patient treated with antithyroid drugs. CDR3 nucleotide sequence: TGTGCCAGCAGTTTTGTATTAGTCTCCTACAATGAGCAGTTCTTC. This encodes CASSFVLVSYNEQFF.